This T cell receptor (beta chain) was captured in a study of blood T cell repertoires in COVID-19. The data were produced by immunoSEQ multiplex PCR, yet TCRdb's version contains in-frame clones alone and is incomplete. In the table there are fewer than 350,000 clones, about 90% of which are singletons. A single count supports this clone. The CDR3 runs 13 residues. Trimming left V 2 bases short and J 3 bases short, with 8 bases between. This chain links TRBV12-3 or TRBV12-4 with TRBJ2-7, with a weak D call TRBD2 (6 bases). This clonotype was obtained from a woman between 25 and 40 years old with COVID-19, enrolled during active disease. Sequencing used peripheral blood. CDR3 coding DNA: TGTGCCAGCAGTTTAATGCGGGACTACGAGCAGTACTTC. It codes for CASSLMRDYEQYF.